This T cell receptor beta chain is from a study of identical twins. MiXCR was run by TCRdb on the 5' RACE reads, yielding one entry per CDR3 protein. The repertoire holds a few hundred thousand distinct CDR3 sequences, with nearly 10% as singletons. The same data also contributed to another study, on yellow fever vaccine responses in identical twins.

The sequence was obtained from a woman aged 18-29 years in good health. The specimen was PBMCs.

The CDR3 protein is CASSQYGSLAKNIQYF. CDR3 sequence (DNA): TGTGCCAGCAGCCAATATGGAAGCTTAGCCAAAAACATTCAGTACTTC. The chain combines TRBV4-2 with TRBJ2-4; no clear D gene. Germline CDR1 and CDR2: LGHNA and YNFKEQ. The CDR3 loop spans 16 amino acids. Trimming left V 2 bases short and J 0 bases short, with 11 bases between.